This TCR beta chain derives from a study of cytomegalovirus exposure and HLA in healthy donors. A multiplex PCR was run with 60 Vbeta primers and 13 Jbeta primers. Some clones are missing from TCRdb's copy, which holds only in-frame ones; the method was immunoSEQ multiplex PCR. The table has roughly 200,000 clones, over 65% seen once; the top ten hold 1.8%. The CDR3 loop spans 15 amino acids. V was cut by 4 bases and J by 5 bases, with 18 bases left in between. The germline gives CDR1 LNHDA, CDR2 SQIVND (reference sequence). Material for sequencing was PBMCs. This clonotype was sampled from a woman in her twenties or thirties in good health and CMV-seronegative. This chain links TRBV19 with TRBJ2-7, with a tentative D call TRBD1 (6 bases). The CDR3, as DNA: TGTGCCAGTAGTACCCGGGACACCGCTTCCCACGAGCAGTACTTC. Translated, it gives CASSTRDTASHEQYF.